This TCR beta chain was profiled in a study of cytomegalovirus exposure and HLA in healthy donors. The donors comprised healthy bone marrow donors. The PCR was carried out with 60 Vbeta primers and 13 Jbeta primers. Generated by immunoSEQ multiplex PCR, the TCRdb table keeps only in-frame clones and is missing some. The specimen's table records 38,000 or so clones. Study-level results: About 87% or about 30% of the time was how often most TCR beta V segments were productive, according to an earlier analysis.

Worth noting for this clone: The antigen is unknown.

Trimming removed 0 bases at V and 6 bases at J, with 13 bases between. The V gene's germline CDR1 is GTSNPN and CDR2 SVGIG (reference sequence). This CDR3 has 14 residues. This clonotype was sampled from a man between 40 and 49 years old in good health and CMV-seropositive. This rearrangement joins TRBV30 to TRBJ2-3; D is ambiguous. The sequenced sample was PBMCs. This CDR3 is CAWSVESSRDTQYF. As DNA, the CDR3 is TGTGCCTGGAGTGTCGAATCCAGCAGGGATACGCAGTATTTT.